A single sample is the source of the 13 T cell receptor beta chains below, sequenced in a study of control samples from healthy donors and cancer patients. Clones were sequenced by immunoSEQ multiplex PCR, and TCRdb holds only the in-frame ones, with some missing. The data contain about 250,000 clones, about 80% of them seen just once; the ten biggest clones take up approximately 12%. Material: PBMCs. The receptors here all came from a woman in her sixties with lung cancer.

V gene TRBV18 combines with J gene TRBJ1-1; D remains unclear. Germline assignment: CDR1 KGHSH and CDR2 LQKENI. The ends were cut back, 3 bases at V and 7 bases at J, with 12 bases in the middle. This CDR3 contains 13 residues. The CDR3 DNA reads as TGTGCCAGCTCACCTTCGGGCTTTAATGAAGCTTTCTTT. This gives the protein CASSPSGFNEAFF. Full variable domain (remainder filled in from reference TRBV18 and TRBJ1-1): NAGVMQNPRHLVRRRGQEARLRCSPMKGHSHVYWYRQLPEEGLKFMVYLQKENIIDESGMPKERFSAEFPKEGPSILRIQQVVRGDSAAYFCASSPSGFNEAFFGQGTRLTVV.

The rearrangement links TRBV5-1 to TRBJ1-1; 7 bases line up with TRBD1. Per germline, CDR1 SGHRS and CDR2 YFSETQ. V gave up 4 bases and J gave up 7 bases; unmatched junction bases: 10. The CDR3 has 14 residues. The DNA for the CDR3 is TGCGCCAGCAGCCCCAGGGGGGACAGAAGTGAAGCTTTCTTT. Amino acids: CASSPRGDRSEAFF.

Only one count was recorded for this clone. The DNA of the CDR3 is TGTGCCAGCAGCGCCGGGACATCAATCTACGAGCAGTACTTC. This codes for CASSAGTSIYEQYF. The chain has TRBV9 and TRBJ2-7, with D possibly being TRBD1 (6 bases). Germline lookup yields CDR1 SGDLS and CDR2 YYNGEE. The V end was cut by 3 bases, the J end by 3 bases, with 13 bases between. The length of the CDR3 is 14 residues.

The rearrangement joins TRBV27 to TRBJ1-1, with 9 bases identical to TRBD1. The CDR3 has 13 residues. The V gene end was trimmed by 7 bases and the J gene end by 4 bases; junction bases not matched to a gene: 4. CDR1 and CDR2 (germline): MNHEY, SMNVEV (reference sequence). The DNA for the CDR3 is TGTGCCAGCAAACCGACAGGGGGCACTGAAGCTTTCTTT. As protein: CASKPTGGTEAFF.

This clone was picked up one time. V and J are TRBV11-3 and TRBJ2-2, with D perhaps given as TRBD1 or TRBD2 (5 bases each). The V and J ends lost 2 bases and 6 bases respectively, with 10 bases between them. CDR1 is SGHNT and CDR2 is YENEEA in the germline V gene. This CDR3 is 14 amino acids long. The CDR3 protein is CASSLNQGAGELFF. The DNA of the CDR3 is TGTGCCAGCAGCTTAAACCAGGGAGCCGGGGAGCTGTTTTTT.

This sequence joins TRBV11-2 and TRBJ2-7; 7 bases fit TRBD1. V lost 5 bases, J lost 0 bases, and 7 bases stayed unmatched. Germline assignment: CDR1 SGHAT and CDR2 FQNNGV. The CDR3 contains 15 residues. CDR3 sequence (DNA): TGTGCCAGCAGCGAGGGGGCTGGGGTCTCCTACGAGCAGTACTTC. Translated: CASSEGAGVSYEQYF.

This rearrangement joins TRBV7-2 to TRBJ2-1; 12 positions agree with TRBD2. CDR1 and CDR2 from the germline V gene are SGHTA and FQGNSA. CDR3 length: 15 amino acids. V shed 1 base and J 9 bases; nucleotides not matched to a gene: 4. The CDR3 region has the DNA TGTGCCAGCAGCTTAGGAGGACTAGCGGGGCCTGAGCAGTTCTTC. Its translation: CASSLGGLAGPEQFF.

The rearrangement joins TRBV6-6 to TRBJ2-6, with D perhaps matching TRBD1 or TRBD2 (5 bases each). Germline V gene lookup returns CDR1 MNHNY and CDR2 SVGAGI (reference sequence). V was cut by 8 bases and J by 2 bases, with 10 bases left in between. The CDR3 is 14 residues long. CDR3 sequence reads: CASSPGPGANVLTF. The CDR3, as DNA: TGTGCCAGCTCCCCGGGGCCTGGGGCCAACGTCCTGACTTTC.

V and J are TRBV4-1 and TRBJ1-2, with D possibly TRBD1 on 5 matching bases. Germline CDR1 reads MGHRA; CDR2 reads YSYEKL. V was shortened by 5 bases and J by 0 bases, with 19 bases between the two germline ends. This CDR3 contains 17 residues. The CDR3 DNA reads as TGCGCCAGCAGCTTCCAGGGAGCACCACTTTCTAACTATGGCTACACCTTC. It codes for CASSFQGAPLSNYGYTF.

The CDR3 bases are TGCGCCAGCAGCCCCCTAGCGGGGATCGGTTACAATGAGCAGTTCTTC. Translation gives CASSPLAGIGYNEQFF. This chain connects TRBV5-1 to TRBJ2-1; 9 nucleotides agree with TRBD2. Germline loops: CDR1 SGHRS, CDR2 YFSETQ. The V gene end was trimmed by 4 bases and the J gene end by 4 bases; junction bases not matched to a gene: 9. This CDR3 has 16 residues.

This sequence joins TRBV6-5 and TRBJ1-2, with D tentatively TRBD1 (5 bases). Between the trimmed V and J ends, which lost 6 bases and 7 bases, there was a span of 18 bases. The CDR3 spans 14 residues. Per germline, CDR1 MNHEY and CDR2 SVGAGI. CDR3 bases: TGTGCCAGCAGGGGGGGGATGGGCCGGGGTGGCTACACCTTC. Protein: CASRGGMGRGGYTF.

This clone was detected once. The chain carries TRBV27 and TRBJ1-1; D is ambiguous. Germline V gene sequence: CDR1 MNHEY, CDR2 SMNVEV (reference sequence). V dropped 7 bases and J dropped 0 bases, with 9 bases sitting between them. The CDR3 is 13 amino acids. The CDR3 region has the DNA TGTGCCAGCACCGGACCTGTGAACACTGAAGCTTTCTTT. Amino acid sequence: CASTGPVNTEAFF.

The J gene is TRBJ2-1, the V gene TRBV5-5, with D tentatively TRBD2 (6 bases). The CDR3 length is 15 residues. In germline, CDR1 is SGHKS, CDR2 YYEKEE (reference sequence). V lost 0 bases, J lost 6 bases, and 13 bases lay in between. This CDR3 reads CASSLGLDYSNEQFF. CDR3 coding DNA: TGTGCCAGCAGCTTGGGACTAGATTATTCCAATGAGCAGTTCTTC.